The 24 T cell receptor beta chains below all came from one sample that was sequenced in a study of response to subunit inactivated influenza vaccine. TCRdb fed the RT-PCR reads into MiXCR, producing one record per CDR3 protein. Of a few hundred thousand distinct CDR3 sequences listed, just over 20% are singletons. The source was PBMCs from blood, collected 21 months after vaccination. The receptors originated from a man in his fifties or sixties who received an inactivated influenza vaccine.

The count of this clonotype is one. The genes are TRBV25-1 and TRBJ2-3, with TRBD1 as a possible D gene (8 bases). V lost 5 bases to trimming and J lost 2 bases, with 17 bases between them. The CDR3 totals 16 residues. Looked up from germline, CDR1 is MGHDK and CDR2 is SYGVNS. The DNA of the CDR3 is TGTGCCAGCAGTAGAGAACAGGGGGGGATCACAGATACGCAGTATTTT. Translated, it gives CASSREQGGITDTQYF.

The V call is TRBV29-1, the J call TRBJ2-2, with D maybe TRBD1 (6 bases). The ends were cut back, 3 bases at V and 4 bases at J, with 12 bases in the middle. CDR1 is SQVTM and CDR2 is ANQGSEA in the germline V gene. The CDR3 runs 14 residues. The CDR3 is CSVEVRGPTGELFF. The CDR3 DNA sequence: TGCAGCGTTGAGGTCAGGGGCCCCACCGGGGAGCTGTTTTTT.

The V gene is TRBV5-1, the J gene TRBJ2-3; D not certain. Trimming stripped 0 bases from V and 2 bases from J, with 10 bases between. The CDR3 spans 15 residues. The germline V gene has CDR1 SGHRS and CDR2 YFSETQ. CDR3 coding DNA: TGCGCCAGCAGCTTGGCCGGCGGAACCACAGATACGCAGTATTTT. It yields the protein CASSLAGGTTDTQYF.

This clonotype turned up a few times. This sequence joins TRBV5-6 and TRBJ2-7; D unclear. V was clipped by 0 bases and J by 2 bases, with 12 bases between them. Germline lookup yields CDR1 SGHDT and CDR2 YYEEEE. CDR3 length: 15 amino acids. This CDR3 reads CASSLGSFPTYEQYF. The CDR3 DNA follows: TGTGCCAGCAGCTTGGGGAGCTTCCCTACCTACGAGCAGTACTTC.

CDR3 region: CSVEDQVYNEQFF. The CDR3 DNA is TGCAGCGTTGAAGATCAGGTATACAATGAGCAGTTCTTC. The V and J genes are TRBV29-1 and TRBJ2-1; D remains ambiguous. CDR3 length: 13 residues. The germline gives CDR1 SQVTM, CDR2 ANQGSEA. Trimming stripped 0 bases from V and 4 bases from J, with 7 bases between.

Notes on this clonotype: This may be a read error: a much more frequent sequence differs by one nucleotide. This chain links TRBV12-3 or TRBV12-4 with TRBJ1-5; possible D gene TRBD1, 6 bases. There are 15 residues in the CDR3. CDR3 region: CASRQGIYSNQAQHF. The CDR3 DNA follows: TGTGCCAGCAGACAGGGAATCTATAGCAATCAGGCCCAGCATTTT.

There are a few counts of this clonotype. The chain is built from TRBV7-2 and TRBJ2-3, with TRBD2 identical over 14 bases. V was pared by 4 bases and J by 5 bases, with 5 bases of the junction left unmatched. CDR3 size: 16 residues. Per germline, CDR1 SGHTA and CDR2 FQGNSA. CDR3 protein: CASSYSGTSGRDTQYF. DNA of the CDR3: TGTGCCAGCAGCTACTCCGGGACTAGCGGGAGAGATACGCAGTATTTT. Looking up the rest from reference TRBV7-2 and TRBJ2-3 gives the full variable domain: GAGVSQSPSNKVTEKGKDVELRCDPISGHTALYWYRQSLGQGLEFLIYFQGNSAPDKSGLPSDRFSAERTGGSVSTLTIQRTQQEDSAVYLCASSYSGTSGRDTQYFGPGTRLTVL.

The chain joins TRBV14 to TRBJ2-2; D perhaps matches TRBD2 (5 bases). CDR1 is SGHDN and CDR2 is FVKESK in the germline V gene. Trimming removed 4 bases from V and 14 bases from J, with 14 bases in between. The CDR3 covers 12 residues. CDR3 region: CASSPDYLTLFF. The CDR3 DNA reads as TGTGCCAGCAGCCCCGACTACCTGACACTGTTTTTT.

V is TRBV4-2 and J is TRBJ2-1, with TRBD2 matching 12 bases. With V trimmed by 0 bases and J by 5 bases, 8 bases remained unmatched. The CDR3 extends over 18 amino acids. The germline V gene has CDR1 LGHNA and CDR2 YNFKEQ. The chain's CDR3 is CASSQDLSGLAGNNEQFF. CDR3 in DNA: TGTGCCAGCAGCCAAGATCTATCAGGACTAGCGGGGAACAATGAGCAGTTCTTC.

The J gene is TRBJ2-7, the V gene TRBV7-2; tentatively, D is TRBD1 or TRBD2 (6 bases each). CDR3 length equals 16 residues. Germline V gene sequence: CDR1 SGHTA, CDR2 FQGNSA. V was shortened by 4 bases and J by 3 bases, with 19 bases between the two germline ends. CDR3 amino acids: CASSSRRGEGGYEQYF. Here the CDR3 DNA reads TGTGCCAGCAGCTCAAGGAGGGGTGAGGGGGGCTACGAGCAGTACTTC.

This rearrangement joins TRBV20-1 to TRBJ2-1; 9 bases align to TRBD2. The CDR3 consists of 16 residues. Germline V gene sequence: CDR1 DFQATT, CDR2 SNEGSKA (reference sequence). Trimming removed 0 bases from V and 6 bases from J; junction bases left unmatched: 9. CDR3 nucleotide sequence: TGCAGTGCTAGAGATTGGGGCAGCGGGGGGCCCAATGAGCAGTTCTTC. It is translated as CSARDWGSGGPNEQFF.

This clonotype appeared a few times. The CDR3 coding sequence is TGCAGCGTTGAAGAGGGTAGACTAGCGGGAGTCACAGATACGCAGTATTTT. Its protein is CSVEEGRLAGVTDTQYF. The chain carries TRBV29-1 and TRBJ2-3, with 12 bases matching TRBD2. This CDR3 contains 17 residues. CDR1 is SQVTM, CDR2 ANQGSEA, per germline. V lost 0 bases and J lost 2; bases outside the gene matches: 6.

The chain has TRBV7-6 and TRBJ1-2, with 9 bases identical to TRBD1. The length of the CDR3 is 17 residues. The junction had 16 bases not matched to a gene; V was cut back by 5 bases and J by 6 bases. Germline lookup yields CDR1 SGHVS and CDR2 FNYEAQ. CDR3 residues: CASSQERPGQGSHGYTF. The CDR3 DNA sequence: TGTGCCAGCAGCCAGGAGAGGCCGGGACAGGGAAGTCATGGCTACACCTTC. The variable domain in full, with the rest retrieved from reference TRBV7-6 and TRBJ1-2, is GAGVSQSPRYKVTKRGQDVALRCDPISGHVSLYWYRQALGQGPEFLTYFNYEAQQDKSGLPNDRFSAERPEGSISTLTIQRTEQRDSAMYRCASSQERPGQGSHGYTFGSGTRLTVV.

In this sample, this clonotype turned up once. The gene calls are TRBV6-1 and TRBJ2-2; D call uncertain. There are 13 residues in the CDR3. The germline CDR1 and CDR2 sequences are MNHNS and SASEGT. V was clipped by 8 bases and J by 4 bases, with 11 bases between them. Here the CDR3 reads CASRPVLTGELFF. The CDR3 DNA reads TGTGCCAGCCGTCCGGTTCTCACCGGGGAGCTGTTTTTT.

This chain connects TRBV5-1 to TRBJ2-1; D is unresolved. Germline CDR1 reads SGHRS; CDR2 reads YFSETQ. Deletions cut 0 bases from V and 8 bases from J, with 6 bases between. This CDR3 spans 12 amino acids. DNA for the CDR3: TGCGCCAGCAGCTTGGGATCGTATGAGCAGTTCTTC. It yields the protein CASSLGSYEQFF.

This clonotype has a handful of counts. V and J are TRBV5-5 and TRBJ2-2, with TRBD1 as a possible D gene (5 bases). The germline V gene encodes CDR1 SGHKS and CDR2 YYEKEE (reference sequence). With 0 bases removed from V and 0 bases from J, the gap between germline ends came to 9 bases. The CDR3 sequence is 16 residues long. This CDR3 is CASSLDRPANTGELFF. The CDR3 region has the DNA TGTGCCAGCAGCTTGGACAGGCCCGCGAACACCGGGGAGCTGTTTTTT.

This clonotype was counted a few times. The chain joins TRBV4-3 to TRBJ1-1, with D tentatively TRBD1 (5 bases). V shed 2 bases and J shed 4 bases, with 14 bases lying between them. The germline CDR1 and CDR2 sequences are LGHNA and YSLEER. CDR3 size: 15 residues. The CDR3: CASSQFSGRATEAFF. The CDR3 DNA follows: TGCGCCAGCAGCCAATTTTCAGGGAGGGCCACTGAAGCTTTCTTT.

Notes on this clonotype: A junction end diverges from the germline sequence, so it may reflect a read error. The chain carries TRBV18 and TRBJ1-3, with D unclear. CDR1 is KGHSH, CDR2 LQKENI, per germline. The length of the CDR3 is 15 residues. For the CDR3, the DNA is TGTGCCAGCTCTCTCCTAGGGCTCGGAGGAAACACCACATATTTT. It encodes CASSLLGLGGNTTYF.

The V call is TRBV6-2 or TRBV6-3, the J call TRBJ2-7; 12 bases map to TRBD1. Germline V gives CDR1 MNHEY, CDR2 SVGEGT. There are 16 residues in the CDR3. The junction had 10 bases not matched to a gene; V was cut back by 6 bases and J by 4 bases. DNA for the CDR3: TGTGCCAGCAGCAAAGGGACAGGGGGCCGAATTTACGAGCAGTACTTC. Its protein product is CASSKGTGGRIYEQYF.

The chain has TRBV11-2 and TRBJ2-7; 10 bases are a match to TRBD2. The CDR3 is 15 residues long. Looked up from germline, CDR1 is SGHAT and CDR2 is FQNNGV. Germline trimming cut 1 base from V and 4 bases from J; bases unmatched to any gene: 4. CDR3 protein: CASSLGGSGGYEQYF. For the CDR3, the DNA is TGTGCCAGCAGCTTAGGAGGTAGCGGGGGGTACGAGCAGTACTTC.

The CDR3 region is CASSLVGISDPYNSPLHF. The DNA of the CDR3 is TGCGCCAGCAGCTTGGTTGGGATCTCCGACCCCTATAATTCACCCCTCCACTTT. The V gene is TRBV5-1, the J gene TRBJ1-6; the D is unclear. Between the trimmed V and J ends, which lost 0 bases and 2 bases, there was a span of 15 bases. Germline V gene data show CDR1 as SGHRS and CDR2 as YFSETQ. The CDR3 extends over 18 amino acids.

This clonotype turned up a few times. J is TRBJ2-7 and V is TRBV4-3; tentative D call: TRBD2 (5 bases). Germline-derived CDR1 and CDR2 are LGHNA and YSLEER. The CDR3 loop spans 16 amino acids. V was shortened by 1 base and J by 4 bases, with 17 bases between the two germline ends. CDR3 residues: CASSQGPPAGTYEQYF. Here the CDR3 DNA reads TGCGCCAGCAGCCAAGGACCTCCCGCGGGTACGTACGAGCAGTACTTC.

Only one count was recorded for this clonotype. V and J are TRBV28 and TRBJ2-7, with 12 bases lining up with TRBD2. Germline V gene data show CDR1 as MDHEN and CDR2 as SYDVKM. The CDR3 contains 14 residues. The junction had 8 bases not matched to a gene; V was cut back by 7 bases and J by 7 bases. The CDR3 DNA follows: TGTGCCAGCAACGGACTAGCGGGATCCCAAGAGCAGTACTTC. Translation gives CASNGLAGSQEQYF. The whole variable domain, remainder taken from reference TRBV28 and TRBJ2-7, is DVKVTQSSRYLVKRTGEKVFLECVQDMDHENMFWYRQDPGLGLRLIYFSYDVKMKEKGDIPEGYSVSREKKERFSLILESASTNQTSMYLCASNGLAGSQEQYFGPGTRLTVT.

The sample holds a few counts of this clonotype. The CDR3 region has the DNA TGTGCCAGCAGCCCTACAGGGAGTGGTTATGGCTACACCTTC. Protein: CASSPTGSGYGYTF. The chain employs TRBV9 and TRBJ1-2; a weak D match, TRBD1 (6 bases). The CDR3 totals 14 residues. With 4 bases removed from V and 5 bases from J, the gap between germline ends came to 15 bases. The V gene's germline CDR1 is SGDLS and CDR2 YYNGEE.